This T cell receptor beta chain was sequenced during a study of post-analysis software for immune sequencing data. General study points: Included in a set of five TRBV segments more frequent in patients than controls were TRBV5-6, TRBV5-1 and TRBV20-1. Multiple sclerosis patients had significantly lower normalized Chao1 diversity than controls.

Germline values: CDR1 DFQATT, CDR2 SNEGSKA (reference sequence). With V trimmed by 6 bases and J by 5 bases, 10 bases remained unmatched. This CDR3 region has 15 residues. Remarks on this clonotype: Its target is not known.

Sequencing libraries made from TCR beta cDNA carried unique molecular identifiers. Yield was 500,000 to 600,000 cDNA molecules from approximately 0.91 to 9.4 million T cells. TCRdb processed the PCR reads anew with MiXCR; each CDR3 protein has one entry. The data hold 380,000 or so distinct CDR3 sequences, with around a third observed a single time. The source is a girl between 10 and 17 years old with multiple sclerosis. This chain links TRBV20-1 with TRBJ2-1; 10 bases match TRBD1. The source material was blood. The CDR3 region is CSAPRQGATNNEQFF. Here the CDR3 DNA reads TGCAGTGCCCCTCGACAGGGGGCTACAAACAATGAGCAGTTCTTC.